This T cell receptor (beta chain) was captured by sequencing in a study of blood T cell repertoires in COVID-19. The overall study: From the United States, Italy and Spain came samples of acute and convalescent COVID-19.

The V and J ends lost 1 base and 6 bases respectively, with 10 bases between them. Germline CDR1 reads SGHTA; CDR2 reads FQGNSA. The CDR3 is 13 residues long. TCRdb's copy holds only in-frame clones and misses some; the assay was immunoSEQ multiplex PCR. The repertoire holds roughly 87,000 clones, about 82% seen once, with about 8% in the top ten. This clonotype originated in a man aged 50 or older with active COVID-19. Sequencing used peripheral blood. This chain uses TRBV7-2 with TRBJ2-7; D not certain. The CDR3 sequence: CASSLDGYTEQYF. CDR3 DNA: TGTGCCAGCAGCTTAGACGGTTATACCGAGCAGTACTTC. The variable domain in full, with the rest retrieved from reference TRBV7-2 and TRBJ2-7, is GAGVSQSPSNKVTEKGKDVELRCDPISGHTALYWYRQSLGQGLEFLIYFQGNSAPDKSGLPSDRFSAERTGGSVSTLTIQRTQQEDSAVYLCASSLDGYTEQYFGPGTRLTVT.